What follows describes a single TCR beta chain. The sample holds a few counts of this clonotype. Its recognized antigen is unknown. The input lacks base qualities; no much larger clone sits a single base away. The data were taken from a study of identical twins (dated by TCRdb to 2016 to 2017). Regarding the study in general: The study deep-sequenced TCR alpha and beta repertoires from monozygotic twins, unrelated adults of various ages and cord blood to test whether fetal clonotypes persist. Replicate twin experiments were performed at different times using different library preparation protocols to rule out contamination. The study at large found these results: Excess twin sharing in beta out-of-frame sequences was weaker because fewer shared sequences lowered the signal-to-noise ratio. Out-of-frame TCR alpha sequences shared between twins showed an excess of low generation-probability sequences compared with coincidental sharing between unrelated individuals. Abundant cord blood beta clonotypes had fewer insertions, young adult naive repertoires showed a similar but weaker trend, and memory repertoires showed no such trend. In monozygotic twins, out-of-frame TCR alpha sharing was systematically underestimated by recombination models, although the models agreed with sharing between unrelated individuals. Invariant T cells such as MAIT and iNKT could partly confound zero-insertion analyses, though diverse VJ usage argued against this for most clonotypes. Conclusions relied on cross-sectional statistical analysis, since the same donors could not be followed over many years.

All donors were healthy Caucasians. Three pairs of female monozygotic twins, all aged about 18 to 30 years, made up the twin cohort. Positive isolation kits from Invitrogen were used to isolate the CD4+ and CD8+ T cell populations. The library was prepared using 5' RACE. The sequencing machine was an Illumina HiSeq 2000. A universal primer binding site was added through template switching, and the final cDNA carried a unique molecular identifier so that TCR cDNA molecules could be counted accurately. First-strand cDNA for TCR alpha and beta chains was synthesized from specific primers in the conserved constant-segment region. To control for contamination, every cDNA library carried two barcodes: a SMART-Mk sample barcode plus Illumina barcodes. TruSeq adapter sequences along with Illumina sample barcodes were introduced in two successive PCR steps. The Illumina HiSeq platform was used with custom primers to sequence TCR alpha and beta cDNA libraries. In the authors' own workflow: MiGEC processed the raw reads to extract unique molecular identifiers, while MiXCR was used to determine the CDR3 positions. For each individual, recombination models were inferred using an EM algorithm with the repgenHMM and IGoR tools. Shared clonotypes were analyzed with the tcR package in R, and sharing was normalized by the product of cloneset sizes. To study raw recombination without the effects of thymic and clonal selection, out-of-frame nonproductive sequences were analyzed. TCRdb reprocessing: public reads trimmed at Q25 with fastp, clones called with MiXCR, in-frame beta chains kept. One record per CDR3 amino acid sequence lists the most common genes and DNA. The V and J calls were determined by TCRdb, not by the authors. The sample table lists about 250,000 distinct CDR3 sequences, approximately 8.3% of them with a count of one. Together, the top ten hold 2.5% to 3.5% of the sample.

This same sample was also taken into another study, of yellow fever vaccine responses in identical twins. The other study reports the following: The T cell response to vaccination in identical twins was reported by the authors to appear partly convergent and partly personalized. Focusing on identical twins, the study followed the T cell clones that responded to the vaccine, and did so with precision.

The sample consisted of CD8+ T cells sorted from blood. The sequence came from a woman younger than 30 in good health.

The sequenced DNA: TGCGCCAGCAGTGACGGCCTAGCGGGAGGTTACTCCTACAATGAGCAGTTCTTC. The resulting protein is CASSDGLAGGYSYNEQFF. Recombination linked TRBV10-1 to TRBJ2-1, with 11 junctional bases fitting TRBD2. For CDR1 and CDR2, the germline V gene (reference sequence) lists WNHNN and SYGVQD. The CDR3 measures 18 amino acids from cysteine to phenylalanine. Solely the CDR3 DNA is kept, with 54 bases framed from the first base. The V end gives up 3 bases and the J end 0 bases, leaving 7 bases in the junction not matched to a gene.